A selection of T cell receptor beta chains follows, all from one sample in a study of regulatory T cells in long-lasting Graves disease. Each CDR3 protein gets one entry after TCRdb re-called the multiplex PCR reads with MiXCR. The sample holds 530,000 or so distinct CDR3 sequences, roughly a sixth seen once. Another study also made use of these data, one on T cells in Graves' hyperthyroidism and ophthalmopathy.

Sequenced here: peripheral blood mononuclear cells (PBMCs), sampled at new diagnosis, from a patient treated with antithyroid drugs. The receptors come from a young man with Graves disease. Each CDR3 is given without its conserved first and last residue. Fields, in order: V gene, CDR3 protein.

v_gene: TRBV29-1
CDR3aa: SVENPRGRNYEQY

v_gene: TRBV9
CDR3aa: ASNHIRDGYT

v_gene: TRBV30
CDR3aa: AWSNGYSYEQY

v_gene: TRBV19
CDR3aa: ASSLSGTANTEAF

v_gene: TRBV12-3/TRBV12-4
CDR3aa: ASSLDTMSSYEQY

v_gene: TRBV12-3/TRBV12-4
CDR3aa: ASSRTSGRPYQETQY

v_gene: TRBV7-9
CDR3aa: ASSLGLDREETQY

v_gene: TRBV5-5
CDR3aa: ASSSRDRGLGGAF

v_gene: TRBV29-1
CDR3aa: RVDESWDSYNTEAF

v_gene: TRBV15
CDR3aa: ATSIKPIAGVEDTQY

v_gene: TRBV27
CDR3aa: ASSLAGAPEEQY